Following are 6 T cell receptor beta chains from one sample sequenced in a study of CD8+ T cells in alopecia areata. Sequencing relied on a cDNA template that was reverse transcribed from extracted RNA. Only in-frame clones appear in the TCRdb table, and some are missing; sequencing was by immunoSEQ multiplex PCR. The data contain about 140,000 clones, about four fifths of them singletons. Treatment described: oral pan-JAK inhibitor, 5-10 mg twice daily. This specimen was CD8+ T cells sorted from blood, taken at week 4, from a patient treated with tofacitinib. The receptors originated from a human donor with alopecia areata.

This clone was counted only a few times. The V gene is TRBV9, the J gene TRBJ2-1, with 11 bases that match TRBD2. V was clipped by 4 bases and J by 0 bases; unmatched bases: 6. Germline CDR1 and CDR2: SGDLS and YYNGEE. The CDR3 runs to 17 residues. The CDR3: CASSPRGLADSYNEQFF. The CDR3 region has the DNA TGTGCCAGCAGCCCTCGGGGACTAGCGGACTCCTACAATGAGCAGTTCTTC.

A remark on this clone: One end of the junction fails to match germline, which may point to a read error. The J gene is TRBJ1-5, the V gene TRBV15; D is perhaps TRBD1 (5 bases). Looked up from germline, CDR1 is LNHNV and CDR2 is YYDKDF (reference sequence). The CDR3 extends over 15 amino acids. This chain's CDR3 is CATSGEGRLGEPQHF. The CDR3 coding sequence is TGTGCCACCAGCGGAGAGGGACGGCTCGGGGAGCCCCAGCATTTT. The variable domain in full, with the rest retrieved from reference TRBV15 and TRBJ1-5, is DAMVIQNPRYQVTQFGKPVTLSCSQTLNHNVMYWYQQKSSQAPKLLFHYYDKDFNNEADTPDNFQSRRPNTSFCFLDIRSPGLGDTAMYLCATSGEGRLGEPQHFGDGTRLSIL.

This chain links TRBV6-5 with TRBJ2-7, with 9 bases that match TRBD1. With 2 bases clipped from V and 0 bases from J, the junction kept 5 bases outside the gene matches. The germline V gene has CDR1 MNHEY and CDR2 SVGAGI. The CDR3 contains 16 residues. This CDR3 reads CASSYATGGYSYEQYF. Written as DNA, the CDR3 is TGTGCCAGCAGTTACGCGACAGGGGGTTACTCCTACGAGCAGTACTTC.

The chain links TRBV25-1 to TRBJ1-6; 8 bases match TRBD1. The junction had 5 bases not matched to a gene; V was cut back by 1 base and J by 9 bases. The CDR3 length is 15 residues. Germline lookup yields CDR1 MGHDK and CDR2 SYGVNS. The CDR3 bases are TGTGCCAGCAGTGAATGGGGGACAGGAAGTTCACCCCTCCACTTT. Amino acids: CASSEWGTGSSPLHF. Full variable domain (remainder filled in from reference TRBV25-1 and TRBJ1-6): EADIYQTPRYLVIGTGKKITLECSQTMGHDKMYWYQQDPGMELHLIHYSYGVNSTEKGDLSSESTVSRIRTEHFPLTLESARPSHTSQYLCASSEWGTGSSPLHFGNGTRLTVT.

The chain joins TRBV6-5 to TRBJ2-5; no clear D gene. Per the germline V gene, CDR1 is MNHEY and CDR2 is SVGAGI. The V and J ends lost 6 bases and 5 bases respectively, with 13 bases between them. The CDR3 is 13 amino acids. The CDR3 reads CASRHPLEETQYF. The CDR3 bases are TGTGCCAGCAGACACCCATTAGAGGAGACCCAGTACTTC.

The chain recombines TRBV5-6 with TRBJ1-5; TRBD1 matches at 9 bases. With V trimmed by 4 bases and J by 4 bases, 6 bases remained unmatched. The CDR3 has 15 residues. Germline V gives CDR1 SGHDT, CDR2 YYEEEE. Here the CDR3 reads CASSPGTGLNQPQHF. In nucleotides, the CDR3 is TGTGCCAGCAGCCCCGGGACAGGGCTAAATCAGCCCCAGCATTTT.